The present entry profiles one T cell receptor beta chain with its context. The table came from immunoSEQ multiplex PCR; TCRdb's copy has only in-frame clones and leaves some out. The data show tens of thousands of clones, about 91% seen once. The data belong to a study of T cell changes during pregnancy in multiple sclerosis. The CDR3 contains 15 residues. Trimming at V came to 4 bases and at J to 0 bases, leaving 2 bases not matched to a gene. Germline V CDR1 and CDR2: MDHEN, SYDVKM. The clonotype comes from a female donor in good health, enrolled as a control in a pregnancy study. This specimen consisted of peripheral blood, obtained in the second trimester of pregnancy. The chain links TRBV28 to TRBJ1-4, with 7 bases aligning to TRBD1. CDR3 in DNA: TGTGCCAGCAGTTCCGGACAGGCAACTAATGAAAAACTGTTTTTT. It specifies CASSSGQATNEKLFF.